These T cell receptor beta chains were read from a single sample in a study of blood T cell repertoires in COVID-19. The table came from immunoSEQ multiplex PCR; TCRdb's copy has only in-frame clones and leaves some out. The table records roughly 500,000 clones, over 75% of them present only once. The sequenced sample was PBMCs or T cells enriched from blood (not recorded which). The receptors derive from a woman aged 35 to 49 who had recovered from COVID-19. Each CDR3 is given with its conserved first and last residue. The D gene is left open where the match is weak. Clone size is not always given. Where it is, it says once, few, many or a class for expanded clones.

len,v_gene,d_gene,j_gene,abundance,CDR3nt,CDR3aa
15,TRBV5-4,-,TRBJ1-2,-,TGTGCCAGCAGCTTGGTTCAGGGGCTACGAGATGGCTACACCTTC,CASSLVQGLRDGYTF
14,TRBV3-1/TRBV3-2,-,TRBJ2-7,-,TGTGCCAGCAGCCAAGCCTGGCGGGGCTACGAGCAGTACTTC,CASSQAWRGYEQYF
16,TRBV5-1,-,TRBJ1-3,-,TGCGCCAGCAGCTTGGAGGCAGGGATCTCTGGAAACACCATATATTTT,CASSLEAGISGNTIYF
15,TRBV4-3,TRBD1,TRBJ1-2,-,TGCGCCAGCAGCACCGGACAGGGAAAATTTGGTGGCTACACCTTC,CASSTGQGKFGGYTF
17,TRBV3-1/TRBV3-2,TRBD2,TRBJ2-5,-,TGTGCCAGCAGCCAATGGGGGAGCGGGGGGGAAGAGGAGACCCAGTACTTC,CASSQWGSGGEEETQYF
15,TRBV19,TRBD1,TRBJ2-1,-,TGTGCCAGTAGTATACCGGGACAGGGGATAAATGAGCAGTTCTTC,CASSIPGQGINEQFF
20,TRBV11-3,-,TRBJ2-7,-,TGTGCCAGCAGCTCACCAGACGGAGGATTAGGGCCGACTGGGATAGGCGAGCAGTACTTC,CASSSPDGGLGPTGIGEQYF
14,TRBV7-9,TRBD2,TRBJ2-7,few,TGTGCCAGCAGCTTCGGGAGGGGCTCCTACGAGCAGTACTTC,CASSFGRGSYEQYF
16,TRBV11-1,TRBD1,TRBJ1-1,-,TGTGCCAGCAGGCTTCTGGGACAGGGAGTTGACACTGAAGCTTTCTTT,CASRLLGQGVDTEAFF
15,TRBV7-9,-,TRBJ1-1,-,TGTGCCAGCAGCTTAGGTAGCGTATGGAACACTGAAGCTTTCTTT,CASSLGSVWNTEAFF
15,TRBV4-3,-,TRBJ1-2,-,TGCGCCAGCAGCCGGACCGAGGGTTTAGGCTATGGCTACACCTTC,CASSRTEGLGYGYTF
16,TRBV18,TRBD1,TRBJ1-1,-,TGTGCCAGCTCAGTGGGTGCGGGACAGCTAAACACTGAAGCTTTCTTT,CASSVGAGQLNTEAFF
14,TRBV5-1,TRBD2,TRBJ2-1,-,TGCGCCAGCAGCTTGGGTGAACTAGCGGCCCCGCAGTTCTTC,CASSLGELAAPQFF
16,TRBV11-3,TRBD2,TRBJ2-1,-,TGTGCCAGCAGCTTAGGGTTCGGGGGAGGGCCTAATGAGCAGTTCTTC,CASSLGFGGGPNEQFF
15,TRBV5-8,-,TRBJ1-6,-,TGTGCCAGCAGCTTCTCCCCAGGGGCCAGTTCACCCCTCCACTTT,CASSFSPGASSPLHF
15,TRBV5-1,-,TRBJ1-1,once,TGCGCCAGCAGCATAGGACAGAAGCTGAACACTGAAGCTTTCTTT,CASSIGQKLNTEAFF
15,TRBV11-3,TRBD2,TRBJ2-3,-,TGTGCCAGCAGCCCTCGGGTAGCGGGAGTAGATACGCAGTATTTT,CASSPRVAGVDTQYF